This TCR beta chain came from a study of beta chain features in type 1 diabetes. As regards this clone: What it recognizes is unknown.

The authors reverse transcribed all of the isolated RNA, so sequencing captured expressed TCRB transcripts. TCRdb's table, derived via immunoSEQ multiplex PCR, lists solely in-frame clones and lacks some. Found here are 150,000 or so clones, 9.5% to 10% of them singletons; the top ten hold 0.55% to 0.75%. The germline gives CDR1 LNHNV, CDR2 YYDKDF (reference sequence). The trim removed 2 bases at V and 1 base at J, leaving 6 bases unmatched. The CDR3 consists of 16 residues. Study-wide results and limits: In every one of the four CD4+ subsets, TCRB CDR3s were moderately but significantly shorter in Type 1 diabetes patients. It was among patients, rather than healthy donors, that naive, central memory and Treg TCRB repertoires appeared more similar.

Sample: central memory CD4+ T cells from blood. This receptor was identified in a woman in her thirties or forties in good health. This sequence joins TRBV15 and TRBJ2-5, with 8 bases matching TRBD2. CDR3 in amino acids: CATSRTTSGPQETQYF. The CDR3 coding sequence is TGTGCCACCAGCAGAACAACTAGCGGTCCCCAAGAGACCCAGTACTTC.